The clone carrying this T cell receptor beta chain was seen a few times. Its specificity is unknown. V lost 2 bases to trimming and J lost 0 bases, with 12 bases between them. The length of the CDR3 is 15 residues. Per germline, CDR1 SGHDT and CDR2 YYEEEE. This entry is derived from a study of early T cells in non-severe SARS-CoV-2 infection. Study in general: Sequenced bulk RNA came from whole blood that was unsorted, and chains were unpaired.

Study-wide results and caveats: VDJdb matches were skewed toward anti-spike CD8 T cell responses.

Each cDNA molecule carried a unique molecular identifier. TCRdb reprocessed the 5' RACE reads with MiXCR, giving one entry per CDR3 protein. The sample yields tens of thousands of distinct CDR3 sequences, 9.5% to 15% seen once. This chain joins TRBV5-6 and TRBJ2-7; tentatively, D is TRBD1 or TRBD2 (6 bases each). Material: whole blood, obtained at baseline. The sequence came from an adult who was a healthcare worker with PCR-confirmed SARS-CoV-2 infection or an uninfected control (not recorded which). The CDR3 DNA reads TGTGCCAGCAGCTTAACGGGGGCTTCCTCCTACGAGCAGTACTTC. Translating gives CASSLTGASSYEQYF.